This T cell receptor beta chain was captured by sequencing in a study of cytomegalovirus exposure and HLA in healthy donors. Notes on the study in general: Within a later analysis, the majority of CMV-associated TCR beta chains appeared HLA-restricted. In a later analysis, a missense DCLRE1C variant was linked to TCR beta V- and J-gene trimming. Being indistinguishable, some V segments were excluded, TRBV6-2 and TRBV6-3 among them. The only immune exposure information that was available was CMV serostatus.

Concerning this clone: The antigen is not known.

The V gene lost 1 base and the J gene lost 4 bases, with 11 bases spanning the gap. The CDR3 is 14 residues long. The germline CDR1 and CDR2 sequences are SGHVS and FNYEAQ. This PCR relied on a set of 60 Vbeta primers and 13 Jbeta primers. Profiled with immunoSEQ multiplex PCR; TCRdb holds only in-frame clones, not every one. This sample carries tens of thousands of clones, about 66% of them seen once, and the ten largest clones take roughly 4.5%. The chain carries TRBV7-6 and TRBJ2-7; TRBD1 is a possible D gene (7 bases). The specimen was PBMCs. This clonotype was obtained from a man between 60 and 70 years old in good health and CMV-seropositive. Here the CDR3 reads CASSLEAGGYEQYF. The CDR3 DNA follows: TGTGCCAGCAGCTTAGAGGCAGGGGGGTACGAGCAGTACTTC.